This T cell receptor (beta chain) was observed in a study of shared clonotypes between healthy human individuals. The study, taken as a whole, reports: With few donors, the genetic and exposure-history diversity represented was limited.

Each sample came from a Caucasian adult donor living in Nashville, Tennessee. Remarks on this clone: Its specificity is not known.

Measured with immunoSEQ multiplex PCR; TCRdb has only the in-frame clones, and not every one. The data contain 450,000 or so clones, roughly three quarters of them singletons. V dropped 10 bases and J dropped 0 bases, with 16 bases sitting between them. CDR3 length equals 14 residues. Germline V lookup: CDR1 SGHVS, CDR2 FQNEAQ. The material sequenced was PBMCs. The rearrangement uses TRBV7-8 and TRBJ2-7, with D perhaps matching TRBD2 (6 bases). This TCR came from a woman aged 40 to 50 in good health. Some clones in this sample may be carry-over from other donors' samples. CDR3 coding DNA: TGTGCCACAGCGACGGGAGCATCCTCCTACGAGCAGTACTTC. It codes for CATATGASSYEQYF.